Shown below are 22 T cell receptor beta chains from a single sample sequenced in a study of OX40 agonist ivuxolimab in advanced cancers. Some clones are missing from TCRdb's copy, which holds only in-frame ones; the method was immunoSEQ multiplex PCR. The table includes some 42,000 clones, more than 80% detected once. The sequenced sample was CD4+ or CD8+ T cells sorted from blood, obtained in a trial of the OX40 agonist ivuxolimab. Source of these receptors: an adult with an advanced solid tumor such as melanoma, head and neck, liver or kidney cancer.

The chain is built from TRBV23-1 and TRBJ1-3, with D perhaps matching TRBD1 (6 bases). TRBV23-1 is an open reading frame, and its role is uncertain. The CDR3 has 21 residues. V shed 0 bases and J shed 5 bases, with 29 bases lying between them. CDR3 amino acids: CASSQSKWWVGGQSGRNTIYF. CDR3 DNA: TGCGCCAGCAGTCAATCGAAATGGTGGGTCGGGGGGCAGTCTGGAAGAAACACCATATATTTT.

The chain couples TRBV6-1 to TRBJ2-5; 11 positions match TRBD2. Germline lookup yields CDR1 MNHNS and CDR2 SASEGT. V lost 6 bases, J lost 4 bases, and 4 bases stayed unmatched. The CDR3 totals 14 residues. The CDR3 reads CASRGSGGAETQYF. The CDR3 DNA is TGTGCCAGCAGAGGTAGCGGGGGGGCAGAGACCCAGTACTTC.

This chain joins TRBV18 and TRBJ2-1, with 14 bases matching TRBD2. Trimming at V came to 3 bases and at J to 8 bases, leaving 6 bases not matched to a gene. The germline gives CDR1 KGHSH, CDR2 LQKENI. This CDR3 contains 16 residues. The CDR3 nucleotides are TGTGCCAGCTCACCGACCGGGACTAGCGGGAGCTATGAGCAGTTCTTC. This translates into CASSPTGTSGSYEQFF.

This clone occurred once. The gene calls are TRBV28 and TRBJ2-3; 14 nucleotides match TRBD2. The CDR3 is 16 residues long. Looked up from germline, CDR1 is MDHEN and CDR2 is SYDVKM. V lost 5 bases to trimming and J lost 4 bases; unmatched junction nucleotides: 5. DNA for the CDR3: TGTGCCAGCAGTACTGGGACTAGCGGGAGCGCAGATACGCAGTATTTT. It yields the protein CASSTGTSGSADTQYF.

The V call is TRBV27, the J call TRBJ2-3; 8 bases are shared with TRBD2. V lost 6 bases, J lost 2 bases, and 4 bases stayed unmatched. Germline assignment: CDR1 MNHEY and CDR2 SMNVEV (reference sequence). The CDR3 extends over 14 amino acids. The CDR3 loop reads CASRERGFTDTQYF. The DNA of the CDR3 is TGTGCCAGCAGGGAGCGGGGGTTCACAGATACGCAGTATTTT.

The rearrangement joins TRBV7-2 to TRBJ2-1; D not resolved. V was shortened by 4 bases and J by 7 bases, with 8 bases between the two germline ends. CDR1 is SGHTA, CDR2 FQGNSA, per germline. This CDR3 contains 12 residues. The CDR3 region has the DNA TGTGCCAGCAGCTCCTATGGGAATGAGCAGTTCTTC. It yields the protein CASSSYGNEQFF.

The rearrangement uses TRBV30 and TRBJ2-2; D might be TRBD1 or TRBD2, each matching 5 bases. V was trimmed by 0 bases and J by 6 bases, leaving 11 bases between them. CDR3 size: 14 residues. CDR1 is GTSNPN and CDR2 is SVGIG in the germline V gene (reference sequence). The CDR3 region has the DNA TGTGCCTGGAGTGTACTCAGGGAGTCCGGGGAGCTGTTTTTT. Encoded protein: CAWSVLRESGELFF.

The rearrangement uses TRBV19 and TRBJ1-2; D not certain. The CDR3 sequence is 13 residues long. The germline V gene encodes CDR1 LNHDA and CDR2 SQIVND (reference sequence). V was shortened by 5 bases and J by 1 base, with 8 bases between the two germline ends. CDR3 DNA: TGTGCCAGTAGTCGTTCCATTAACTATGGCTACACCTTC. As protein: CASSRSINYGYTF. Complete variable domain (other parts from reference TRBV19 and TRBJ1-2): DGGITQSPKYLFRKEGQNVTLSCEQNLNHDAMYWYRQDPGQGLRLIYYSQIVNDFQKGDIAEGYSVSREKKESFPLTVTSAQKNPTAFYLCASSRSINYGYTFGSGTRLTVV.

The chain uses TRBV6-1 and TRBJ2-3; D is possibly TRBD2 (7 bases). Looked up from germline, CDR1 is MNHNS and CDR2 is SASEGT. Trimming left V 3 bases short and J 4 bases short, with 17 bases between. This CDR3 is built from 16 residues. This CDR3 reads CASSEGWGGGPDTQYF. The CDR3 nucleotides read TGTGCCAGCAGTGAGGGTTGGGGGGGCGGCCCAGATACGCAGTATTTT.

This chain links TRBV19 with TRBJ1-2, with TRBD1 identical over 7 bases. Trimming took 5 bases from V and 6 from J; bases not matched to a gene: 6. The CDR3 contains 13 residues. Germline CDR1 LNHDA, CDR2 SQIVND (reference sequence). As DNA, the CDR3 is TGTGCCAGTAGTGCCGCAGGGGGTCATGGCTACACCTTC. Translation: CASSAAGGHGYTF. Supplemented by reference TRBV19 and TRBJ1-2, the full variable domain reads DGGITQSPKYLFRKEGQNVTLSCEQNLNHDAMYWYRQDPGQGLRLIYYSQIVNDFQKGDIAEGYSVSREKKESFPLTVTSAQKNPTAFYLCASSAAGGHGYTFGSGTRLTVV.

The gene calls are TRBV9 and TRBJ2-2, with 8 bases fitting TRBD2. Germline V CDR1 and CDR2: SGDLS, YYNGEE. The V gene end was trimmed by 0 bases and the J gene end by 1 base; junction bases not matched to a gene: 2. This CDR3 has 16 amino acids. The CDR3 reads CASSVELAENTGELFF. The CDR3 DNA is TGTGCCAGCAGCGTAGAACTAGCGGAGAACACCGGGGAGCTGTTTTTT.

This clone has only a few counts. The chain uses TRBV21-1 and TRBJ1-1. TRBV21-1 is described as a pseudogene. CDR3 size: 17 residues. In DNA form, the CDR3 reads TGTGCCAGCAGCAAAAATCCAGCCCAAAAAACTGGCACTGAAGCTTTCTTT. It translates to CASSKNPAQKTGTEAFF.

This chain links TRBV28 with TRBJ1-3; the D is unclear. Germline V gene sequence: CDR1 MDHEN, CDR2 SYDVKM. Trimming stripped 7 bases from V and 2 bases from J, with 12 bases between. This CDR3 contains 14 residues. CDR3 bases: TGTGCCAGCATCCCGGGAGGGACTGGAAACACCATATATTTT. This codes for CASIPGGTGNTIYF.

V gene TRBV30 combines with J gene TRBJ2-7, with D perhaps TRBD2 (5 bases). The CDR3 loop spans 15 amino acids. CDR1 is GTSNPN, CDR2 SVGIG, per germline (reference sequence). Deletions cut 2 bases from V and 3 bases from J, with 17 bases between. The CDR3 is CAWSSNTRGSYEQYF. DNA for the CDR3: TGTGCCTGGAGTTCCAATACTAGAGGAAGCTACGAGCAGTACTTC.

This clone was seen a single time. The chain uses TRBV7-2 and TRBJ1-1; no reliable D call. The CDR3 has 15 amino acids. Trimming shortened V by 1 base and J by 0 bases, and 9 bases separated the two germline ends. Germline CDR1 reads SGHTA; CDR2 reads FQGNSA. DNA of the CDR3: TGTGCCAGCAGCTTAGGGGTCAACATGAACACTGAAGCTTTCTTT. This gives the protein CASSLGVNMNTEAFF.

The V gene is TRBV27, the J gene TRBJ2-1; possible D gene TRBD1, 6 bases. CDR3 length: 16 amino acids. Germline CDR1 is MNHEY and CDR2 is SMNVEV (reference sequence). V was trimmed by 3 bases and J by 4 bases, leaving 16 bases between them. This chain's CDR3 is CASSFTAGRGYNEQFF. The CDR3 DNA follows: TGTGCCAGCAGTTTTACGGCCGGCAGGGGATACAATGAGCAGTTCTTC.

V and J are TRBV15 and TRBJ1-1; 7 bases line up with TRBD1. The length of the CDR3 is 15 residues. J lost 4 bases, V lost 0 bases, and 5 bases had no gene match. Germline V CDR1 and CDR2: LNHNV, YYDKDF (reference sequence). In DNA form, the CDR3 reads TGTGCCACCAGCAGAGATGACAGGGATGCCACTGAAGCTTTCTTT. Protein sequence: CATSRDDRDATEAFF.

The chain links TRBV5-8 to TRBJ1-1; D is ambiguous. The CDR3 consists of 12 residues. V was cut by 2 bases and J by 3 bases, with 5 bases left in between. Germline CDR1 SGHTS, CDR2 YDEGEE. CDR3 nucleotides: TGTGCCAGCAGCTTCAGGTACACTGAAGCTTTCTTT. Its translation is CASSFRYTEAFF.

The V and J genes are TRBV6-5 and TRBJ2-7; D may be TRBD2 (5 bases). V was clipped by 2 bases and J by 1 base, with 12 bases between them. The length of the CDR3 is 15 residues. CDR1 is MNHEY, CDR2 SVGAGI, per germline. The CDR3 nucleotides are TGTGCCAGCAGTTACGGCGGAGAGGGTTCCTACGAGCAGTACTTC. Its protein is CASSYGGEGSYEQYF.

The chain has TRBV6-6 and TRBJ2-5; TRBD1 might be the D (5 bases). CDR3 length equals 13 residues. V lost 6 bases to trimming and J lost 1 base, with 9 bases between them. Germline-derived CDR1 and CDR2 are MNHNY and SVGAGI (reference sequence). The CDR3, as DNA: TGTGCCAGCAGGGACAACGCCCAAGAGACCCAGTACTTC. Encoded protein: CASRDNAQETQYF.

The chain is built from TRBV5-8 and TRBJ2-7; possible D gene TRBD2, 5 bases. The germline gives CDR1 SGHTS, CDR2 YDEGEE. Trimming removed 5 bases from V and 2 bases from J, with 14 bases in between. This CDR3 contains 14 residues. The CDR3 DNA follows: TGTGCCAGCAGGGAGAGGGTTTCCCCCTACGAGCAGTACTTC. Its protein product is CASRERVSPYEQYF.

The gene calls are TRBV30 and TRBJ1-3; perhaps TRBD1 as D (6 bases). V was cut by 4 bases and J by 5 bases, with 12 bases left in between. The CDR3 loop spans 13 amino acids. Germline V gene sequence: CDR1 GTSNPN, CDR2 SVGIG (reference sequence). The CDR3 loop is CAWNWGLRNTIYF. In nucleotides, the CDR3 is TGTGCCTGGAACTGGGGGCTTAGAAACACCATATATTTT.